Listed below are T cell receptor beta chains from one sample, sequenced in a study of PD-1 blockade in classical Hodgkin lymphoma. Measured with immunoSEQ multiplex PCR; TCRdb has only the in-frame clones, and not every one. The profile shows about 41,000 clones, roughly three quarters of them singletons. The sample was peripheral blood mononuclear cells (PBMCs), taken at baseline. The receptors were sampled from a human donor with classical Hodgkin lymphoma. CDR3s include the opening cysteine and the closing phenylalanine or tryptophan. A D gene is named only where the DNA matches it firmly. Clone size is given for some rows only: seen once, a few or many times, or a class if the clone is expanded.

D gene,J gene,V gene,clone size,CDR3 DNA,CDR3 protein
NA,TRBJ1-5,TRBV6-4,NA,TGTGCCAGCAGTGACGGAGCCGGTCAGCCCCAGCATTTT,CASSDGAGQPQHF
NA,TRBJ1-2,TRBV6-6,NA,TGTGCCAGCAGTGCCGGGGTAGGCTACACCTTC,CASSAGVGYTF
NA,TRBJ2-7,TRBV7-3,NA,TGTGCCAGCAGCTTACTCGCGGGTGCCTACGAGCAGTACTTC,CASSLLAGAYEQYF
NA,TRBJ1-4,TRBV6-1,NA,TGTGCCAGCAGCCGAAGCAGGGAGTCCGAAAAACTGTTTTTT,CASSRSRESEKLFF
NA,TRBJ2-2,TRBV19,NA,TGTGCCAGTAGTATAACCTGGGCCTGGGATCTTGGCACCGGGGAGCTGTTTTTT,CASSITWAWDLGTGELFF
TRBD2,TRBJ2-2,TRBV25-1,NA,TGTGCCAGCAGCCGGGACGGGGGGGCCGGGGAGCTGTTTTTT,CASSRDGGAGELFF
NA,TRBJ2-7,TRBV10-1,NA,TGCGCCAGCAGTGAGGGGCAGGGATTGAGCTACGAGCAGTACTTC,CASSEGQGLSYEQYF
NA,TRBJ2-7,TRBV7-3,NA,TGTGCCAGCAGCTTAGGCCTATTACAGAACCAGTACTTC,CASSLGLLQNQYF
NA,TRBJ1-1,TRBV6-5,NA,TGTGCCAGCAGCCTTTTGACTCGGGGCGGCGCTTTCTTT,CASSLLTRGGAFF
NA,TRBJ2-1,TRBV7-2,NA,TGTGCCAGCAGCCCCATTAGGCGGAAGTATTTTTACAATGAGCAGTTCTTC,CASSPIRRKYFYNEQFF
NA,TRBJ1-1,TRBV6-1,once,TGTGCCAGCAGTGAGAACGGGGGGAGGACTGAAGCTTTCTTT,CASSENGGRTEAFF
NA,TRBJ1-5,TRBV19,NA,TGTGCCAGTAGTCCGGGACCCTATAGCAATCAGCCCCAGCATTTT,CASSPGPYSNQPQHF
NA,TRBJ2-2,TRBV30,few,TGTGCCTGGACAACACAGGTCACCGGGGAGCTGTTTTTT,CAWTTQVTGELFF
TRBD1,TRBJ1-1,TRBV6-5,once,TGTGCCACGAATTACAGGGGGCGAACTGAAGCTTTCTTT,CATNYRGRTEAFF
TRBD2,TRBJ2-3,TRBV30,NA,TGTGCCTGGAGTCAAACTAGCGGGAGGGCCGACACGCAGTATTTT,CAWSQTSGRADTQYF
NA,TRBJ2-3,TRBV18,NA,TGTGCCAGCTCACGACTAGGCGCAGATACGCAGTATTTT,CASSRLGADTQYF
TRBD2,TRBJ2-1,TRBV15,NA,TGTGCCACCAGCAGAGATAGACTAGCAGCTAATGAGCAGTTCTTC,CATSRDRLAANEQFF
NA,TRBJ2-7,TRBV6-6,NA,TGTGCCAGCAGTCCCGGGACATTCGTCTACGAGCAGTACTTC,CASSPGTFVYEQYF
NA,TRBJ2-2,TRBV19,NA,TGTGCCAGTAGTATAGCTACCGGGGAGCTGTTTTTT,CASSIATGELFF
NA,TRBJ2-1,TRBV7-7,NA,TGTGCTAGCAGCTTAATGGGAAGATACAATGAGCAGTTCTTC,CASSLMGRYNEQFF
NA,TRBJ2-1,TRBV28,NA,TGTGCCAGCGCCTTGGGAGGTTACTACAATGAGCAGTTCTTC,CASALGGYYNEQFF
NA,TRBJ2-3,TRBV7-3,once,TGTGCCAGCAGCTCCCCCAGCACAGATACGCAGTATTTT,CASSSPSTDTQYF
TRBD1,TRBJ2-7,TRBV29-1,NA,TGCAGCATCGGGACAGGGGATTACGAGCAGTACTTC,CSIGTGDYEQYF
NA,TRBJ2-7,TRBV13,medium-sized,TGTGCCAGCAGCTTAGAGCCAGGGGCCTACGAGCAGTACTTC,CASSLEPGAYEQYF